Given below is one T cell receptor beta chain in context. TCRdb's table, derived via immunoSEQ multiplex PCR, lists solely in-frame clones and lacks some. The repertoire holds about 210,000 clones, with 65% to 85% as singletons. This CDR3 is 15 amino acids long. The V and J ends lost 1 base and 0 bases respectively, with 7 bases between them. Looked up from germline, CDR1 is LGHNA and CDR2 is YSLEER. The data were taken from a study of blood T cell repertoires in COVID-19. This clonotype originated in a woman in her thirties who had been exposed to COVID-19. The chain combines TRBV4-3 with TRBJ1-3; D unclear. The sample was PBMCs or T cells enriched from blood (not recorded which). CDR3 in amino acids: CASSQVSDSGNTIYF. DNA of the CDR3: TGCGCCAGCAGCCAAGTATCAGACTCTGGAAACACCATATATTTT.